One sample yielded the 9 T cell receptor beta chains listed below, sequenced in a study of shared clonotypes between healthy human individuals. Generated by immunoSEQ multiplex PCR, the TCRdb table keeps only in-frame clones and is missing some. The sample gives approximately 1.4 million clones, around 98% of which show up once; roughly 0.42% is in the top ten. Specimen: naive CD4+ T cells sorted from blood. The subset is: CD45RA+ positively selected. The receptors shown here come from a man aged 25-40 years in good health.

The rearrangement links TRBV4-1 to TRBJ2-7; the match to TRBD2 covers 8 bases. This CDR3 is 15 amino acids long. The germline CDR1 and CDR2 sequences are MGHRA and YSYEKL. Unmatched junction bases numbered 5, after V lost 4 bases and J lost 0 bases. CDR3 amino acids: CASSLITSGSYEQYF. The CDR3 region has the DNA TGCGCCAGCAGCCTGATAACTAGCGGCTCCTACGAGCAGTACTTC.

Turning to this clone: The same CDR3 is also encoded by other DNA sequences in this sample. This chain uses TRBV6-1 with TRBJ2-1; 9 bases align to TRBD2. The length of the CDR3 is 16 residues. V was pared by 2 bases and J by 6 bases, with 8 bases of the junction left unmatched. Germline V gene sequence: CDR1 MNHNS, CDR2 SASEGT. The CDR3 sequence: CASSEQGGRAGNEQFF. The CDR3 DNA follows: TGTGCCAGCAGTGAACAAGGCGGGAGGGCCGGCAATGAGCAGTTCTTC.

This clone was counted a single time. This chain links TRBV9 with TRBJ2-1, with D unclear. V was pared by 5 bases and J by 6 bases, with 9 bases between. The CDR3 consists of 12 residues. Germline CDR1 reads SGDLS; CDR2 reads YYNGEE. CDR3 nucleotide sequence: TGTGCCAGCAGTATTAGCCGCAATGAGCAGTTCTTC. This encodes CASSISRNEQFF.

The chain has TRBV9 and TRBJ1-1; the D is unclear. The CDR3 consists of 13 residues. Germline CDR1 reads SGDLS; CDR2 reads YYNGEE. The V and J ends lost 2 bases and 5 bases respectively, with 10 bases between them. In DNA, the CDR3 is TGTGCCAGCAGCGTCGACATGTTTACTGAAGCTTTCTTT. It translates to CASSVDMFTEAFF.

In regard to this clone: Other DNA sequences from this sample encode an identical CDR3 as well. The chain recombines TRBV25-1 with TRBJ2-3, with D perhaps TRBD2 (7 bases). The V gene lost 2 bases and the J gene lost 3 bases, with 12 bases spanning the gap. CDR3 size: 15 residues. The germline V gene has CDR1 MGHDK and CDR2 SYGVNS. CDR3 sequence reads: CASSEGRGSTDTQYF. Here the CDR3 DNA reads TGTGCCAGCAGTGAAGGGAGGGGGAGTACAGATACGCAGTATTTT. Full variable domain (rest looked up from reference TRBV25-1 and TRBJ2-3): EADIYQTPRYLVIGTGKKITLECSQTMGHDKMYWYQQDPGMELHLIHYSYGVNSTEKGDLSSESTVSRIRTEHFPLTLESARPSHTSQYLCASSEGRGSTDTQYFGPGTRLTVL.

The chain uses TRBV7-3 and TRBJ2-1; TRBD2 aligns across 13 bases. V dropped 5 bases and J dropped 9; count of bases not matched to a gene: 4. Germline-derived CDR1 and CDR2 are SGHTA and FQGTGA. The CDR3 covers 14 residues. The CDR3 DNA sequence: TGTGCCAGCAGCACTAGCGGGAGGGCGACTGAGCAGTTCTTC. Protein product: CASSTSGRATEQFF.

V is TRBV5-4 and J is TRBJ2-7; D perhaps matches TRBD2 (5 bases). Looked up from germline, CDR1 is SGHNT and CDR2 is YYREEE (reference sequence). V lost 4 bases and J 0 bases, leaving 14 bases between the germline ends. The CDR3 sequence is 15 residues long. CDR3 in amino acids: CASSHPAVSSYEQYF. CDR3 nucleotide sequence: TGTGCCAGCAGCCATCCAGCGGTGAGCTCCTACGAGCAGTACTTC.

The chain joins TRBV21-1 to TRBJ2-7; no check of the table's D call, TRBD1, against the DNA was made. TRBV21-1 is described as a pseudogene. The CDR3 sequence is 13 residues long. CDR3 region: CASFQDISYEQYF. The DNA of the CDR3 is TGTGCCAGCTTCCAGGACATTTCCTACGAGCAGTACTTC.

DNA for the CDR3: TGTGCCAGCAGCTCCCGGCGGGGACTTGAAAAACTGTTTTTT. It encodes CASSSRRGLEKLFF. The chain is built from TRBV11-2 and TRBJ1-4; possible D gene TRBD1, 5 bases. The CDR3 runs 14 residues. V lost 4 bases to trimming and J lost 7 bases, with 13 bases between them. Germline CDR1 reads SGHAT; CDR2 reads FQNNGV.